The clone carrying this T cell receptor beta chain showed up just once. CDR1 SNHLY and CDR2 FYNNEI come from the germline V gene. With 7 bases removed from V and 1 base from J, the gap between germline ends came to 10 bases. CDR3 length: 14 amino acids. Random-hexamer reverse transcription was applied to roughly 0.45 to 1 ug RNA. One entry per CDR3 protein, called by TCRdb with MiXCR from the immunoSEQ multiplex PCR reads. The table includes 180,000 or so distinct CDR3 sequences, 85% to 95% detected once. These data are taken from a study of CD8 T cells in Susac syndrome. Sequenced input: CD4+ T cells from PBMCs. The genes are TRBV2 and TRBJ2-2; D is unresolved. This clonotype originated in a human donor with Susac syndrome. CDR3 bases: TGTGCCAGCAAAATGACTGGGAACACCGGGGAGCTGTTTTTT. It is translated as CASKMTGNTGELFF.